These T cell receptor beta chains were read from a single sample in a study of cytomegalovirus exposure and HLA in healthy donors. Sequencing was performed with immunoSEQ multiplex PCR; in TCRdb, only in-frame clones are kept and a portion is missing. This sample has 99,000 or so clones, with almost 80% found just once. Sequenced sample: PBMCs. The receptor set was obtained from a man between 60 and 70 years old in good health and CMV-seropositive. The CDR3 runs from the conserved cysteine through the conserved F or W. Fields, in order: clone size, J gene, V gene, D gene, CDR3 DNA, CDR3 protein. D genes are given only for firm matches. Clone size is given for some rows only: seen once, a few or many times, or a class if the clone is expanded.

-	TRBJ2-7	TRBV10-1	-	TGCGCCAGCAGAAGAAAACTACAGGGTCCGTACGAGCAGTACTTC	CASRRKLQGPYEQYF
-	TRBJ1-1	TRBV19	-	TGTGCCAGTATCGAGGGGACATCGATGAACACTGAAGCTTTCTTT	CASIEGTSMNTEAFF
once	TRBJ1-3	TRBV7-3	-	TGTGCCAGCAGCCGCGGCTCTGGAAACACCATATATTTT	CASSRGSGNTIYF
-	TRBJ1-1	TRBV7-2	-	TGTGCCAGCAGCTTATTACTCGGCGGGATGGAAGCTTTCTTT	CASSLLLGGMEAFF
-	TRBJ2-1	TRBV19	TRBD1	TGTGCCAGTATACGGACAGGAGGCAATGAGCAGTTCTTC	CASIRTGGNEQFF
-	TRBJ2-3	TRBV7-9	-	TGTTCCAGCAGCCTAACTACAGATACGCAGTATTTT	CSSSLTTDTQYF
-	TRBJ2-2	TRBV5-4	TRBD1	TGTGCCAGCAGCTCTACGGGACAGATCACCGGGGAGCTGTTTTTT	CASSSTGQITGELFF
once	TRBJ2-1	TRBV5-4	TRBD2	TGTGCCAGCTGGCTTGAAGGTGAGCGGGGGGGCCCCTACAATGAGCAGTTCTTC	CASWLEGERGGPYNEQFF
once	TRBJ1-2	TRBV7-2	TRBD1	TGTGCCAGCAGCCTGGACAGGGGGGAGGGTGGCTACACCTTC	CASSLDRGEGGYTF
-	TRBJ1-1	TRBV11-2	-	TGTGCCAGCAGCTTAGGCGGCTGGAACACTGAAGCTTTCTTT	CASSLGGWNTEAFF
-	TRBJ1-1	TRBV6-6	-	TGTGCCAGCAGCCTACTCGAGGGGGGGGGAACTGAAGCTTTCTTT	CASSLLEGGGTEAFF
-	TRBJ1-2	TRBV5-1	-	TGCGCCAGCAGCTGGGACATGAGCTATGGCTACACCTTC	CASSWDMSYGYTF
-	TRBJ1-1	TRBV9	-	TGTGCCAGCAGCTCACAGAGTAGGAACACTGAAGCTTTCTTT	CASSSQSRNTEAFF
-	TRBJ2-2	TRBV7-8	-	TGTGCCAGCAGCCCGGTGACTATCCTAAACACCGGGGAGCTGTTTTTT	CASSPVTILNTGELFF
-	TRBJ2-5	TRBV5-4	TRBD2	TGTGCCAGCAGCCAGATTAGCGGGGGGGCATGGGAGACCCAGTACTTC	CASSQISGGAWETQYF
-	TRBJ1-6	TRBV30	TRBD1	TGTGCCTGGAGTGTACGGACAGGGTCGAGAGGTTCACCCCTCCACTTT	CAWSVRTGSRGSPLHF
-	TRBJ2-7	TRBV7-2	TRBD2	TGTGCCAGCAGCTTAGCCCGGGCGGGGGGCATGTACGAGCAGTACTTC	CASSLARAGGMYEQYF
-	TRBJ1-2	TRBV28	TRBD1	TGTGCCAGCAGTTTGGGGGACAGGGGAAGATATGGCTACACCTTC	CASSLGDRGRYGYTF
-	TRBJ1-1	TRBV19	-	TGTGCCAGTAGTACCCGGGGGGGCACTGAAGCTTTCTTT	CASSTRGGTEAFF
few	TRBJ2-3	TRBV9	TRBD2	TGTGCCAGCAGCACATCTAGCGGATCAGATACGCAGTATTTT	CASSTSSGSDTQYF
-	TRBJ1-2	TRBV12-1	-	TGTGCCAGCAGGCACCGGGACAGGGCTTATGGCTACACCTTC	CASRHRDRAYGYTF
few	TRBJ2-7	TRBV6-1	TRBD2	TGTGCCAGCAGTGAAGCGCGGGGGAGCCCTAAGGGCTACGAGCAGTACTTC	CASSEARGSPKGYEQYF
-	TRBJ2-1	TRBV18	TRBD2	TGTGCCAGCTCACCGGGTAGCGGGGGTAGTGATGAGCAGTTCTTC	CASSPGSGGSDEQFF
once	TRBJ1-1	TRBV5-1	TRBD1	TGCGCCAGCAGCTTCTTGGCAGGGGGAATGAACACTGAAGCTTTCTTT	CASSFLAGGMNTEAFF
few	TRBJ1-1	TRBV5-1	-	TGCGCCAGCAGCTTGGAGGCGGGGTCATACACTGAAGCTTTCTTT	CASSLEAGSYTEAFF
-	TRBJ2-1	TRBV4-1	TRBD1	TGCGCCAGCAGCCAGCCGGGACAGAAAAATGAGCAGTTCTTC	CASSQPGQKNEQFF
-	TRBJ2-5	TRBV4-1	TRBD2	TGCGCCAGCAGCCAAGATATCGGGACTAGCGGTTCCGGGGAGACCCAGTACTTC	CASSQDIGTSGSGETQYF
-	TRBJ1-3	TRBV10-3	TRBD1	TGTGCCATTGGGGACAGTCCTGGAAACACCATATATTTT	CAIGDSPGNTIYF
few	TRBJ1-6	TRBV11-1	TRBD1	TGTGCCAGCAGCTCACGACAGGGGGCGGGCAATTCACCCCTCCACTTT	CASSSRQGAGNSPLHF
few	TRBJ1-2	TRBV30	TRBD1	TGTGCCTGGACCAGACAGGGGGAGGGCTACACCTTC	CAWTRQGEGYTF
-	TRBJ1-4	TRBV4-3	-	TGCGCCAGCAGCTATTCTGCAACTAATGAAAAACTGTTTTTT	CASSYSATNEKLFF
few	TRBJ2-1	TRBV5-1	TRBD1	TGCGCCAGCAGCTTTGAGGGGGCAGGTAGGAATGAGCAGTTCTTC	CASSFEGAGRNEQFF
-	TRBJ2-7	TRBV6-6	TRBD1	TGTGCCAGCAGTTACGGGACAGGGTACTACGAGCAGTACTTC	CASSYGTGYYEQYF
-	TRBJ2-7	TRBV15	TRBD1	TGTGCCACCAGTTCGGTCGGGACAGGGGTCTCCTACGAGCAGTACTTC	CATSSVGTGVSYEQYF
few	TRBJ1-1	TRBV5-1	TRBD1	TGCGCCAGCAGCTGGACAGGTGGGACTGAAGCTTTCTTT	CASSWTGGTEAFF
-	TRBJ2-5	TRBV2	-	TGTGCCAGCAGTGTAACGGTGGGGACACTCGCAGAGACCCAGTACTTC	CASSVTVGTLAETQYF
-	TRBJ1-1	TRBV7-2	-	TGTGCCAGCAGCCGGACGCAGGGTGGGAACACTGAAGCTTTCTTT	CASSRTQGGNTEAFF
-	TRBJ2-7	TRBV7-3	TRBD1	TGTGCCAGCAGCCAGACGGGACAGGGATACGAGCAGTACTTC	CASSQTGQGYEQYF
-	TRBJ2-7	TRBV28	TRBD1	TGTGCCAGCAGTTCGCCGACAGGGTCGATGCCCTACGAGCAGTACTTC	CASSSPTGSMPYEQYF
-	TRBJ1-4	TRBV27	-	TGTGCCAGCAGTTCTCCCTCCTACCCAGGGCAGGCTGAAAAACTGTTTTTT	CASSSPSYPGQAEKLFF
few	TRBJ1-2	TRBV5-4	-	TGTGCCAGCAGCCCGACAGCTTCGAACTATGGCTACACCTTC	CASSPTASNYGYTF
few	TRBJ2-3	TRBV5-1	-	TGCGCCAGCAGCTTCCTAGCGACAGATACGCAGTATTTT	CASSFLATDTQYF
few	TRBJ2-5	TRBV25-1	TRBD2	TGTGCCAGCAGTGTTACTAGCGGGGGGCCGAGGGAGACCCAGTACTTC	CASSVTSGGPRETQYF
few	TRBJ2-7	TRBV6-5	-	TGTGCCAGCAGTTACCGACGGAGTCCCTACGAGCAGTACTTC	CASSYRRSPYEQYF
-	TRBJ1-5	TRBV6-6	-	TGTGCCAGCAGTTTTACAGGGACCTATAGCAATCAGCCCCAGCATTTT	CASSFTGTYSNQPQHF
-	TRBJ2-2	TRBV6-4	-	TGTGCCAGCAGAGCCGGGTCGACAGACACCGGGGAGCTGTTTTTT	CASRAGSTDTGELFF
-	TRBJ1-4	TRBV7-8	TRBD1	TGTGCCAGCAGCGAGGGGACAGTGTTGAATGAAAAACTGTTTTTT	CASSEGTVLNEKLFF
-	TRBJ1-5	TRBV6-1	-	TGTGCCAGCAGTGAGTCGACTAGGTTCCAGCCCCAGCATTTT	CASSESTRFQPQHF
few	TRBJ2-1	TRBV28	TRBD1	TGTGCCAGCAGTTTATTAGTAGGGGGCCGCCGGGGTGAGCAGTTCTTC	CASSLLVGGRRGEQFF
-	TRBJ2-7	TRBV7-9	TRBD2	TGTGCCAGCAGCTTAGGTCCAGCGGGGGTTTCCTACGAGCAGTACTTC	CASSLGPAGVSYEQYF
few	TRBJ2-3	TRBV29-1	-	TGCAGCGGGGGCTTGGGCGACGGTTTCACAGATACGCAGTATTTT	CSGGLGDGFTDTQYF
-	TRBJ2-6	TRBV10-3	-	TGTGCCATCAGTGAGTACAGGGCTACTGGGGCCAACGTCCTGACTTTC	CAISEYRATGANVLTF
-	TRBJ2-7	TRBV6-6	TRBD1	TGTGCCAGCAGTAAAACCGGGACAGGCTACGTCGGGCAGTACTTC	CASSKTGTGYVGQYF
-	TRBJ2-5	TRBV6-6	TRBD1	TGTGCCAGCAGCATATCACAGGGGGCGCGCCAAGAGACCCGGTACTTC	CASSISQGARQETRYF
-	TRBJ1-5	TRBV12-5	TRBD1	TGTGCTAGTGGCCGTTCCGCGACCAGGGGGGCGGGACAGCCCCAGCATTTT	CASGRSATRGAGQPQHF
-	TRBJ1-2	TRBV27	-	TGTGCCAGCAGTTCGACAGACCGTGGCTACACCTTC	CASSSTDRGYTF
-	TRBJ2-1	TRBV7-9	TRBD2	TGTGCCAGCAGCCCCCCTCGGCGGGGGATAACCTACAATGAGCAGTTCTTC	CASSPPRRGITYNEQFF
-	TRBJ1-6	TRBV2	-	TGTGCCAGCATGTTCCAGAATTCACCCCTCCACTTT	CASMFQNSPLHF
-	TRBJ1-5	TRBV15	-	TGTGCCACCAGCCAACGACCGGGGAGGGAGTATCAGCCCCAGCATTTT	CATSQRPGREYQPQHF